This TCR beta chain was sequenced for a study of blood T cell repertoires in COVID-19. Produced via immunoSEQ multiplex PCR; TCRdb's table is partial and in-frame only. The sample holds some 150,000 clones, over 80% seen once. Germline assignment: CDR1 MNHEY and CDR2 SVGEGT. Trimming took off 6 bases at V and 8 bases at J, with 10 bases between the two ends. This CDR3 comprises 11 residues. This chain uses TRBV6-2 or TRBV6-3 with TRBJ1-1, with D possibly being TRBD1 (5 bases). This receptor was taken from a woman aged 50 to 65 with acute or convalescent COVID-19. Material for sequencing was peripheral blood. DNA for the CDR3: TGTGCCAGCAGCGACCGGACAGAAGCTTTCTTT. Its translation: CASSDRTEAFF.